Listed below are T cell receptor beta chains from one sample, sequenced in a study of T cells and Merkel cell carcinoma outcomes. Only in-frame clones appear in the TCRdb table, and some are missing; sequencing was by immunoSEQ multiplex PCR. The table lists over 15,000 clones, around 81% of them singletons. Sequencing was performed on tumor tissue from Merkel cell carcinoma. The receptors shown here come from a human donor with Merkel cell carcinoma. CDR3s include the opening cysteine and the closing phenylalanine or tryptophan. D genes are given only for firm matches. Some rows mark clone size as missing; the rest say once, few, many or name a class of expanded clone.

.	TRBJ1-1	.	TRBV4-1	TGCGCCAGCAGCCGGGACCCTCCGGGGTCTGAAGCTTTCTTT	CASSRDPPGSEAFF
.	TRBJ2-2	TRBD2	TRBV5-4	TGTGCCAGCAGCCCGGGGGGACTAGCGCGCCCGAACACCGGGGAGCTGTTTTTT	CASSPGGLARPNTGELFF
.	TRBJ2-1	TRBD2	TRBV29-1	TGCAGCGTAGGGGGACTAGCGGGACCCAATGAGCAGTTCTTC	CSVGGLAGPNEQFF
.	TRBJ2-3	.	TRBV28	TGTGCTAGCCTCCGGACAGGAGGGGATACGCAGTATTTT	CASLRTGGDTQYF
large	TRBJ1-2	TRBD1	TRBV6-6	TGTGCCAGCCTCCGGGACAGGGAAGGCTACACCTTC	CASLRDREGYTF
.	TRBJ1-2	.	TRBV9	TGTGCCAGCAGCCGCGACAACTCTAACTATGGCTACACCTTC	CASSRDNSNYGYTF
.	TRBJ1-4	.	TRBV5-1	TGCGCCAGCAGCTCCCTCGGCAATGAAAAACTGTTTTTT	CASSSLGNEKLFF
.	TRBJ1-2	.	TRBV2	TGTGCCAGCCCTGAAAACAGTTTGGACTATGGCTACACCTTC	CASPENSLDYGYTF
.	TRBJ1-4	.	TRBV18	TGTGCCAGCTCACCCCGCCCCCCGGGGACAACTAATGAAAAACTGTTTTTT	CASSPRPPGTTNEKLFF
.	TRBJ2-1	.	TRBV19	TGTGCCAGTAGTGCCGCTCTCGGGACCTATAATGAGCAGTTCTTC	CASSAALGTYNEQFF
.	TRBJ2-3	TRBD2	TRBV6-6	TGTGCCAGCAGTGACCCGGGACTAGCGACAGATACGCAGTATTTT	CASSDPGLATDTQYF
.	TRBJ2-7	TRBD1	TRBV18	TGTGCCAGCTCACTCGAATCCGGGACAGGGGCATCCGAGCAGTACTTC	CASSLESGTGASEQYF
few	TRBJ2-6	.	TRBV13	TGTGCCAGCAGCTCCGAAGGGGTAGCTGGGGCCAACGTCCTGACTTTC	CASSSEGVAGANVLTF
.	TRBJ2-1	.	TRBV11-2	TGTGCCAGCAGCTTAGATGGTAGTCACTATGAGCAGTTCTTC	CASSLDGSHYEQFF
.	TRBJ2-7	TRBD2	TRBV6-5	TGTGCCAGCAGCCCGGGACTAGCCGCCTACGAGCAGTACTTC	CASSPGLAAYEQYF
once	TRBJ2-1	TRBD1	TRBV11-3	TGTGCCAGCAGCCAAACTGGGGCAGGGGGTGAGCAGTTCTTC	CASSQTGAGGEQFF
.	TRBJ1-2	TRBD1	TRBV27	TGTGCCAGCAGTTTATCGATCCAGGGGGATGGCTACACCTTC	CASSLSIQGDGYTF
medium-sized	TRBJ2-6	.	TRBV29-1	TGCAGCGTTGTGGCAGGCTTCCTCTCTGGGGCCAACGTCCTGACTTTC	CSVVAGFLSGANVLTF
.	TRBJ1-5	TRBD1	TRBV19	TGTGCCAGTGGGAAGACAGGGACCAATCAGCCCCAGCATTTT	CASGKTGTNQPQHF
once	TRBJ1-6	.	TRBV18	TGTGCCAGCTCACGTACAGGGATGGGGTCACCCCTCCACTTT	CASSRTGMGSPLHF
.	TRBJ1-1	.	TRBV5-1	TGCGCCAGCAGCTTGGGTAATGGGGTGGGGAACACTGAAGCTTTCTTT	CASSLGNGVGNTEAFF
few	TRBJ2-5	.	TRBV13	TGTGCCAGCAGCCCTAGGGGGGGTGAGACCCAGTACTTC	CASSPRGGETQYF
.	TRBJ1-4	.	TRBV28	TGTGCCAGCACCAAGTTGGGATTCGATGAAAAACTGTTTTTT	CASTKLGFDEKLFF
few	TRBJ2-1	.	TRBV9	TGTGCCAGCAGCGTAGTCCCAGCGACTGGGTCCTACAATGAGCAGTTCTTC	CASSVVPATGSYNEQFF
few	TRBJ2-1	.	TRBV18	TGTGCCAGCTCACCCCAAGAGAATGAGCAGTTCTTC	CASSPQENEQFF
.	TRBJ1-2	.	TRBV18	TGTGCCAGCTCACCTGACAGGTGGAATGGCTACACCTTC	CASSPDRWNGYTF
.	TRBJ1-3	.	TRBV28	TGTGCCAGCAGTTTTGTCAGAAGACCTGGAAACACCATATATTTT	CASSFVRRPGNTIYF
.	TRBJ2-7	.	TRBV27	TGTGCCAGCAGTTTAAAGAGGGGCAGGGATAAGGGAAGCTCCTACGAGCAGTACTTC	CASSLKRGRDKGSSYEQYF
once	TRBJ2-2	.	TRBV2	TGTGCCAGCAGTGAAGGGCAGGGGAACACCGGGGAGCTGTTTTTT	CASSEGQGNTGELFF
.	TRBJ2-3	TRBD2	TRBV7-9	TGTGCCAGCAGCTTAGCCCAACTAGCGGGGGCAGCAGATACGCAGTATTTT	CASSLAQLAGAADTQYF
.	TRBJ1-4	.	TRBV2	TGTGCCAGCAGGCTCCGGGGCGGTGAAAAACTGTTTTTT	CASRLRGGEKLFF
few	TRBJ1-4	.	TRBV28	TGTGCCAGCGCCCGCACAACTAATGAAAAACTGTTTTTT	CASARTTNEKLFF
.	TRBJ2-3	.	TRBV7-2	TGTGCCAGCAGCTTAGGTACGGGGGCAGATACGCAGTATTTT	CASSLGTGADTQYF
.	TRBJ2-7	.	TRBV30	TGTGCCTGGAGTCAAATGGGCCTCGAGCAGTACTTC	CAWSQMGLEQYF
.	TRBJ1-2	.	TRBV30	TGTGCCTGGAGCAGGACAGTTGGCTACACCTTC	CAWSRTVGYTF
.	TRBJ2-3	.	TRBV5-6	TGTGCCAGCAGCTTGGGGACAGCCGCTAGCACAGATACGCAGTATTTT	CASSLGTAASTDTQYF
.	TRBJ1-3	.	TRBV7-8	TGTGCCAGCAGCGGCACAGCGGGCTCTGGAAACACCATATATTTT	CASSGTAGSGNTIYF
.	TRBJ2-2	TRBD1	TRBV27	TGTGCCAGCAGTCAGGGGACAGACGGCGGGGAGCTGTTTTTT	CASSQGTDGGELFF
.	TRBJ2-1	.	TRBV2	TGTGCCAGCAGTACACCAGGGGCTGTAAATGAGCAGTTCTTC	CASSTPGAVNEQFF
.	TRBJ2-1	TRBD1	TRBV28	TGTGCCAGCAGCCGCCGTACCGGGACAGGGGTAATAAATGAGCAGTTCTTC	CASSRRTGTGVINEQFF
.	TRBJ1-5	.	TRBV28	TGTGCCAGCAGTTCCCAGATTCACCAGCCCCAGCATTTT	CASSSQIHQPQHF
.	TRBJ1-5	TRBD1	TRBV11-2	TGTGCCAGCAGGGGACAGGGACGTCAGCCCCAGCATTTT	CASRGQGRQPQHF
.	TRBJ2-3	TRBD1	TRBV5-1	TGCGCCAGCAGCTTCGGACAGGGCCTTAGCACAGATACGCAGTATTTT	CASSFGQGLSTDTQYF
.	TRBJ1-1	TRBD1	TRBV30	TGTGCCTGGAGTCCCGGGACAGCGAACACTGAAGCTTTCTTT	CAWSPGTANTEAFF
.	TRBJ1-1	.	TRBV7-3	TGTGCCAGCAGCGAACAGGGTTGGGGTATGAACACTGAAGCTTTCTTT	CASSEQGWGMNTEAFF
.	TRBJ2-4	TRBD1	TRBV7-9	TGTGCCAGCAGCTTGGGGAAAGGACAGGGAGCCAAAAACATTCAGTACTTC	CASSLGKGQGAKNIQYF
.	TRBJ2-2	.	TRBV19	TGTGCCACTGGCGGGACGGTCACCGGGGAGCTGTTTTTT	CATGGTVTGELFF
.	TRBJ2-5	TRBD2	TRBV6-1	TGTGCCAGCGCCACTAGCGGGGAGGAGACCCAGTACTTC	CASATSGEETQYF